Below, 10 T cell receptor beta chains from the same sample are listed, as sequenced in a study of blood T cell repertoires in COVID-19. Some clones are missing from TCRdb's copy, which holds only in-frame ones; the method was immunoSEQ multiplex PCR. The table records about 180,000 clones, 70% to 90% of them present only once. Material for sequencing was peripheral blood. The source of these receptors is a man aged 35-49 years with active or convalescent COVID-19.

This clone was seen only once. The chain is built from TRBV6-5 and TRBJ2-7; a possible D gene is TRBD2 (6 bases). V gave up 0 bases and J gave up 3 bases, with 12 bases separating them. Germline CDR1 reads MNHEY; CDR2 reads SVGAGI. The CDR3 totals 15 residues. CDR3 region: CASSYSIEAGYEQYF. CDR3 nucleotides: TGTGCCAGCAGTTACTCGATAGAAGCGGGCTACGAGCAGTACTTC.

This clone has only one observation. CDR3 coding DNA: TGCGCCAGCAGCCGACACCCCGGGACAGGGGAGTACGAGCAGTACTTC. This sequence encodes CASSRHPGTGEYEQYF. V gene TRBV4-1 combines with J gene TRBJ2-7; the match to TRBD1 covers 10 bases. J lost 4 bases, V lost 4 bases, and 10 bases had no gene match. There are 16 residues in the CDR3. Germline V lookup: CDR1 MGHRA, CDR2 YSYEKL.

The gene calls are TRBV5-6 and TRBJ2-2; unclear D gene. Per the germline V gene, CDR1 is SGHDT and CDR2 is YYEEEE. The length of the CDR3 is 14 residues. The germline V and J ends were trimmed by 3 bases and 7 bases, with 13 bases remaining between them. The CDR3 coding sequence is TGTGCCAGCAGCTCGGGTTCCGTGGGCGGGGAGCTGTTTTTT. Translating it yields CASSSGSVGGELFF.

This rearrangement joins TRBV6-5 to TRBJ1-2; D is possibly TRBD1 (5 bases). The germline V and J ends were trimmed by 4 bases and 8 bases, with 14 bases remaining between them. This CDR3 has 13 residues. Germline V gene sequence: CDR1 MNHEY, CDR2 SVGAGI. CDR3 in amino acids: CASSSGSLGGYTF. Here the CDR3 DNA reads TGTGCCAGCAGTTCAGGGTCCCTGGGGGGCTACACCTTC.

The chain combines TRBV11-2 with TRBJ1-3; tentative D call: TRBD1 (5 bases). The V end was cut by 2 bases, the J end by 2 bases, with 19 bases between. This CDR3 is built from 18 residues. CDR1 and CDR2 (germline): SGHAT, FQNNGV. The CDR3 nucleotides are TGTGCCAGCAGCTTAATAAGGGGCTTGAACCTCGCTGGAAACACCATATATTTT. Translated, it gives CASSLIRGLNLAGNTIYF.

Notes on this clone: This sample also contains other DNA sequences that code for the same CDR3. V and J are TRBV11-2 and TRBJ2-7; no reliable D call. V was shortened by 5 bases and J by 0 bases, with 11 bases between the two germline ends. Germline V gene lookup returns CDR1 SGHAT and CDR2 FQNNGV. This CDR3 spans 14 amino acids. The CDR3, as DNA: TGTGCCAGCAGCCGTGCCGACACCTCCTACGAGCAGTACTTC. It yields the protein CASSRADTSYEQYF.

The genes are TRBV30 and TRBJ2-5, with a weak D call TRBD2 (6 bases). Germline V lookup: CDR1 GTSNPN, CDR2 SVGIG (reference sequence). The ends were cut back, 0 bases at V and 5 bases at J, with 7 bases in the middle. This CDR3 spans 12 amino acids. The CDR3 protein is CAWSVGRETQYF. Written as DNA, the CDR3 is TGTGCCTGGAGTGTGGGGAGGGAGACCCAGTACTTC.

The V call is TRBV9, the J call TRBJ2-7, with D tentatively TRBD2 (6 bases). This CDR3 is built from 15 residues. Trimming removed 3 bases from V and 7 bases from J, with 20 bases in between. Germline CDR1 is SGDLS and CDR2 is YYNGEE. The CDR3: CASSASGGRGWEQYF. The CDR3 bases are TGTGCCAGCAGCGCCTCAGGCGGGCGGGGCTGGGAGCAGTACTTC.

This clone was recorded only once. The chain carries TRBV7-9 and TRBJ1-1; D is undetermined. The CDR3 sequence is 14 residues long. The V end lost 5 bases, the J end lost 0 bases, and 10 bases lay between the germline ends. Germline V gene sequence: CDR1 SEHNR, CDR2 FQNEAQ (reference sequence). Written as DNA, the CDR3 is TGTGCCAGCAGCGTGGAGGTCATGAACACTGAAGCTTTCTTT. Its translation is CASSVEVMNTEAFF.

This clone has just one count. CDR3 bases: TGTGCCAGCAGCCGGCAAACGGGTGGGGCCAACGTCCTGACTTTC. This codes for CASSRQTGGANVLTF. The rearrangement joins TRBV7-2 to TRBJ2-6; D is ambiguous. Looked up from germline, CDR1 is SGHTA and CDR2 is FQGNSA. This CDR3 has 15 residues. V lost 5 bases to trimming and J lost 3 bases, with 11 bases between them.